Listed below are T cell receptor beta chains from one sample, sequenced in a study of cytomegalovirus exposure and HLA in healthy donors. Some clones are missing from TCRdb's copy, which holds only in-frame ones; the method was immunoSEQ multiplex PCR. The sample contains over 150,000 clones, roughly 85% of which appear only once. The specimen was PBMCs. The receptor set was obtained from a man aged 18 to 30 in good health and CMV-seropositive. Both conserved end residues are part of each CDR3. Each record gives: D gene, V gene, J gene, clone size, CDR3 protein, CDR3 DNA. The D gene is left open where the match is weak. The size field is filled for only some rows; it gives once, few, many or a size class.

.	TRBV5-1	TRBJ2-1	.	CASSLAAGTYNEQFF	TGCGCCAGCAGCTTGGCGGCGGGAACCTACAATGAGCAGTTCTTC
.	TRBV28	TRBJ1-5	.	CASRGGGFSNQPQHF	TGTGCCAGCAGAGGGGGTGGATTTAGCAATCAGCCCCAGCATTTT
TRBD1	TRBV7-9	TRBJ1-2	.	CASSLGDRPYGYTF	TGTGCCAGCAGCTTAGGGGACAGGCCCTATGGCTACACCTTC
.	TRBV18	TRBJ2-2	.	CASSPILDRLNTGELFF	TGTGCCAGCTCACCAATATTAGACAGGTTGAACACCGGGGAGCTGTTTTTT
TRBD2	TRBV28	TRBJ2-7	.	CASRSRLAGDDEQYF	TGTGCCAGCAGATCACGACTAGCGGGGGATGACGAGCAGTACTTC
.	TRBV13	TRBJ1-1	.	CASSLWNTEAFF	TGTGCCAGCAGTCTCTGGAACACTGAAGCTTTCTTT
TRBD2	TRBV6-5	TRBJ2-2	.	CASSYSLAGTGELFF	TGTGCCAGCAGTTACTCACTAGCGGGCACCGGGGAGCTGTTTTTT
.	TRBV11-2	TRBJ2-7	.	CASSPWGGEGSGEQYF	TGTGCCAGCAGCCCATGGGGAGGAGAGGGGTCGGGCGAGCAGTACTTC
TRBD1	TRBV6-1	TRBJ2-1	.	CASVTGGPVNEQFF	TGTGCCAGCGTGACAGGGGGCCCTGTCAATGAGCAGTTCTTC
TRBD1	TRBV10-2	TRBJ2-5	.	CASSGLMTGPGGETQYF	TGCGCCAGCAGTGGGTTAATGACAGGGCCAGGGGGAGAGACCCAGTACTTC
TRBD2	TRBV4-1	TRBJ2-7	.	CASSQSTGGSYEQYF	TGCGCCAGCAGCCAGTCAACGGGAGGCTCCTACGAGCAGTACTTC
TRBD1	TRBV12-5	TRBJ1-1	.	CASGPPPGQGGTEAFF	TGTGCTAGTGGTCCCCCCCCGGGACAGGGAGGCACTGAAGCTTTCTTT
TRBD2	TRBV5-1	TRBJ2-2	.	CASSSLAGGNTGELFF	TGCGCCAGCAGCTCACTAGCGGGGGGAAACACCGGGGAGCTGTTTTTT
.	TRBV10-3	TRBJ2-1	.	CASGGEPYNEQFF	TGTGCCTCGGGCGGGGAGCCCTACAATGAGCAGTTCTTC
TRBD2	TRBV7-9	TRBJ2-3	.	CASSLLAGLDTQYF	TGTGCCAGCAGCTTACTAGCGGGGCTTGATACGCAGTATTTT
TRBD2	TRBV27	TRBJ2-2	.	CASRPSGSGTGELFF	TGTGCCAGCAGACCTAGCGGGAGTGGCACCGGGGAACTGTTTTTT
.	TRBV4-1	TRBJ1-3	.	CASSQTQGYAGNTIYF	TGCGCCAGCAGCCAAACCCAGGGGTATGCTGGAAACACCATATATTTT
TRBD2	TRBV30	TRBJ2-7	.	CAWTRGGYEQYF	TGTGCCTGGACCCGGGGGGGCTACGAGCAGTACTTC
TRBD2	TRBV10-2	TRBJ2-1	few	CASSRTSGINEQFF	TGCGCCAGCAGCCGGACTAGCGGGATAAATGAGCAGTTCTTC
TRBD2	TRBV14	TRBJ2-1	.	CASSREGLAYRNNEQFF	TGTGCCAGCAGCCGTGAGGGACTAGCGTATAGGAACAATGAGCAGTTCTTC
.	TRBV7-8	TRBJ1-3	.	CASSLEGFSGNTIYF	TGTGCCAGCAGCTTAGAGGGGTTCTCTGGAAACACCATATATTTT
TRBD1	TRBV5-6	TRBJ1-2	.	CASSWGTAPNYGYTF	TGTGCCAGCAGCTGGGGGACAGCCCCTAACTATGGCTACACCTTC
TRBD2	TRBV5-1	TRBJ2-5	.	CASSSSGGEETQYF	TGCGCCAGCAGCTCGTCGGGGGGGGAAGAGACCCAGTACTTC
.	TRBV11-2	TRBJ1-1	.	CASSLQQGREAFF	TGTGCCAGCAGCTTACAGCAGGGAAGAGAAGCTTTCTTT
.	TRBV7-2	TRBJ2-7	few	CASSLGPGLREKDEQYF	TGTGCCAGCAGCTTAGGTCCGGGTCTGCGGGAAAAGGACGAGCAGTACTTC
.	TRBV10-3	TRBJ2-2	.	CAISESTGRDTGELFF	TGTGCCATCAGTGAGTCGACCGGCAGGGACACCGGGGAGCTGTTTTTT
.	TRBV28	TRBJ1-2	.	CASSSPGRYGYTF	TGTGCCAGCAGTTCCCCAGGGAGGTATGGCTACACCTTC
TRBD1	TRBV5-1	TRBJ2-1	few	CASSLGTGVGNEQFF	TGCGCCAGCAGCTTGGGGACAGGGGTTGGCAATGAGCAGTTCTTC
TRBD1	TRBV30	TRBJ1-5	.	CAWSVTGTVNQPQHF	TGTGCCTGGAGTGTAACCGGGACAGTTAATCAGCCCCAGCATTTT
TRBD1	TRBV18	TRBJ2-1	.	CASSTSGTGTGEQFF	TGTGCCAGCTCCACCTCGGGGACAGGGACGGGAGAGCAGTTCTTC
.	TRBV9	TRBJ2-1	.	CASSVVGEANEQFF	TGTGCCAGCAGCGTAGTGGGGGAGGCTAATGAGCAGTTCTTC
TRBD2	TRBV27	TRBJ2-7	.	CASKRAGVVYEQYF	TGTGCCAGCAAGCGAGCGGGAGTAGTTTACGAGCAGTACTTC
TRBD1	TRBV7-2	TRBJ1-5	.	CASSFLGQGALPQPQHF	TGTGCCAGCAGCTTCCTCGGACAGGGGGCGTTGCCTCAGCCCCAGCATTTT
.	TRBV7-8	TRBJ1-5	.	CASSLQGFQPQHF	TGTGCCAGCAGCTTACAGGGGTTTCAGCCCCAGCATTTT
TRBD2	TRBV13	TRBJ2-1	.	CASSLATSGRVYNEQFF	TGTGCCAGCAGCTTAGCAACTAGCGGGAGAGTATACAATGAGCAGTTCTTC
.	TRBV5-1	TRBJ2-1	.	CASSPGEKGNEQFF	TGCGCCAGCAGCCCGGGGGAAAAAGGGAATGAGCAGTTCTTC